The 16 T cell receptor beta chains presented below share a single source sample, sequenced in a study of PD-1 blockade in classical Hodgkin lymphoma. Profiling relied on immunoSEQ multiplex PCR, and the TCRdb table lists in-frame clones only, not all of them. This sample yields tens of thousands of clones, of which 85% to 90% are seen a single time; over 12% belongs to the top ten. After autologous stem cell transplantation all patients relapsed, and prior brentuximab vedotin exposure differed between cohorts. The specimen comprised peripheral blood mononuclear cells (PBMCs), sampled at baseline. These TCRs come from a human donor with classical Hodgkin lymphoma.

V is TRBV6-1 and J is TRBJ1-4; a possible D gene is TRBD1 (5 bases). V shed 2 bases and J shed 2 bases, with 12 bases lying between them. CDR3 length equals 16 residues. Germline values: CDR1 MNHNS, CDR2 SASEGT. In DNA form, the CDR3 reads TGTGCCAGCAGTGAACCCCCGGGGCGGACTAATGAAAAACTGTTTTTT. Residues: CASSEPPGRTNEKLFF.

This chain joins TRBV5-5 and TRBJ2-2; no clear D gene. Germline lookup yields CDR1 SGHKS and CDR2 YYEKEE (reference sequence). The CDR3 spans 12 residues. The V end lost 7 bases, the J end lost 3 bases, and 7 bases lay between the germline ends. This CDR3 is CASGRDTGELFF. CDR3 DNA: TGTGCCAGCGGCCGAGACACCGGGGAGCTGTTTTTT.

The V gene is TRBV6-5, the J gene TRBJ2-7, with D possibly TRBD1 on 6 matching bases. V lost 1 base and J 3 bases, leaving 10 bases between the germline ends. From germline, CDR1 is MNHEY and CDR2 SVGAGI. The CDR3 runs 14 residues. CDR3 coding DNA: TGTGCCAGCAGTTACTACAGGGATCACTACGAGCAGTACTTC. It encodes CASSYYRDHYEQYF.

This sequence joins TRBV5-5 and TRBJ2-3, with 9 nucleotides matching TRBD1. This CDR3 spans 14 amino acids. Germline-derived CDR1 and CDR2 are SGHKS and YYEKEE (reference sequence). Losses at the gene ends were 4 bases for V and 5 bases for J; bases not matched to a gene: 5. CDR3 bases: TGTGCCAGCAGCACCGGGACAGGGAAAGATACGCAGTATTTT. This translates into CASSTGTGKDTQYF.

CDR3: CASNTQFLRGTEAFF. DNA for the CDR3: TGTGCCAGCAATACACAGTTCCTTAGGGGCACTGAAGCTTTCTTT. The chain links TRBV6-1 to TRBJ1-1; weak D call: TRBD1 (5 bases). Germline lookup yields CDR1 MNHNS and CDR2 SASEGT. V lost 7 bases and J 4 bases, leaving 19 bases between the germline ends. This CDR3 has 15 amino acids.

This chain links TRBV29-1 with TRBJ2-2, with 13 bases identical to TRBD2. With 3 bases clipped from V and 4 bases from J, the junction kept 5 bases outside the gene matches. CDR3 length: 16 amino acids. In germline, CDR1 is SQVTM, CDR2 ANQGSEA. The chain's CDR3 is CSVDTSGGAFTGELFF. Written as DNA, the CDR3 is TGCAGCGTTGACACTAGCGGGGGGGCATTCACCGGGGAGCTGTTTTTT.

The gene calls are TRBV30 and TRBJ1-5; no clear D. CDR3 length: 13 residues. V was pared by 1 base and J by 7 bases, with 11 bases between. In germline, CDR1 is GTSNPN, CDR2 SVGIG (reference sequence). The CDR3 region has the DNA TGTGCCTGGAGTGAGATGTACGGACAGCCCCAGCATTTT. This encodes CAWSEMYGQPQHF.

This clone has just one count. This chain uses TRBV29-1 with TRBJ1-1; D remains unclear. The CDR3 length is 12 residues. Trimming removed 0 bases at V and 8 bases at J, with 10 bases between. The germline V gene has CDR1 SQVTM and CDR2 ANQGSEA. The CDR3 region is CSVEDLLREAFF. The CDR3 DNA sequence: TGCAGCGTTGAAGATCTTCTTAGGGAAGCTTTCTTT.

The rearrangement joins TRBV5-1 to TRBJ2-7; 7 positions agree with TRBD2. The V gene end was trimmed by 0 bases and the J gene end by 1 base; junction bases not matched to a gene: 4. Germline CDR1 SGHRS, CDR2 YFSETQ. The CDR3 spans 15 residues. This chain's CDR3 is CASSLAAGVSYEQYF. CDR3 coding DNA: TGCGCCAGCAGCTTGGCCGCGGGGGTTTCCTACGAGCAGTACTTC.

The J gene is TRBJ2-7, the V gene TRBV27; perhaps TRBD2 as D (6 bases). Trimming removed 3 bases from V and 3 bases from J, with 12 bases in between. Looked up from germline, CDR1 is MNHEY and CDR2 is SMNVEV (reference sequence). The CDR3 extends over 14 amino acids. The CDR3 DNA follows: TGTGCCAGCAGTTTCTCGGTGGGGGGCTACGAGCAGTACTTC. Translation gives CASSFSVGGYEQYF.

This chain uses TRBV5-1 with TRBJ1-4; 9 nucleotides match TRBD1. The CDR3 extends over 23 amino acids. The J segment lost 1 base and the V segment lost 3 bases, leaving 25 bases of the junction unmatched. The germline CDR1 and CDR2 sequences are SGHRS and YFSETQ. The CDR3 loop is CASSSTGGESWDRVKKTNEKLFF. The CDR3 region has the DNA TGCGCCAGCAGCTCCACAGGGGGGGAGTCCTGGGACAGGGTCAAGAAAACTAATGAAAAACTGTTTTTT.

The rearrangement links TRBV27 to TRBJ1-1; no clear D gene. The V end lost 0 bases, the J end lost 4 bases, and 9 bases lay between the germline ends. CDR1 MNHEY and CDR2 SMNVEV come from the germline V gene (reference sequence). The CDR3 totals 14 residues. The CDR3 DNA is TGTGCCAGCAGTTTATCCCCCTCCGCCACTGAAGCTTTCTTT. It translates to CASSLSPSATEAFF.

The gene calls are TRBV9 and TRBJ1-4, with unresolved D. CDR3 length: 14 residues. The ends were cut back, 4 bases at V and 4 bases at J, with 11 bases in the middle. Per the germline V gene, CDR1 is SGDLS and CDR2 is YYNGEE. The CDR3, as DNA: TGTGCCAGCAGCCCGGGGATTAATAATGAAAAACTGTTTTTT. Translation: CASSPGINNEKLFF.

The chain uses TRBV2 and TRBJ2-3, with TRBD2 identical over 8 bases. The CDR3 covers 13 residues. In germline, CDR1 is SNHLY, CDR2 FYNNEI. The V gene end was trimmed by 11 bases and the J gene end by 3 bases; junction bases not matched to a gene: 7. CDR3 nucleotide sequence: TGTGCCGGAACGGGGGGGCCGACAGATACGCAGTATTTT. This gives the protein CAGTGGPTDTQYF.

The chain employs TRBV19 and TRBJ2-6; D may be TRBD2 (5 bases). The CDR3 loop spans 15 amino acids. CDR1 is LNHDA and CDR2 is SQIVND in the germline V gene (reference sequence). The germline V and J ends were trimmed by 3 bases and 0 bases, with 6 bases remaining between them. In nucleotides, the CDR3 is TGTGCCAGTAGTATGGGGAGCTCTGGGGCCAACGTCCTGACTTTC. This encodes CASSMGSSGANVLTF.

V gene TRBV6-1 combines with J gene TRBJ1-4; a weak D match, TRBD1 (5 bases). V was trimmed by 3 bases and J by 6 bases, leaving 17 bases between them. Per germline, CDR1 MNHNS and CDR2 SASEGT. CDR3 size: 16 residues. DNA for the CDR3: TGTGCCAGCAGTGAGTTGTTCCGCAGGGCTGATGAAAAACTGTTTTTT. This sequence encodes CASSELFRRADEKLFF.